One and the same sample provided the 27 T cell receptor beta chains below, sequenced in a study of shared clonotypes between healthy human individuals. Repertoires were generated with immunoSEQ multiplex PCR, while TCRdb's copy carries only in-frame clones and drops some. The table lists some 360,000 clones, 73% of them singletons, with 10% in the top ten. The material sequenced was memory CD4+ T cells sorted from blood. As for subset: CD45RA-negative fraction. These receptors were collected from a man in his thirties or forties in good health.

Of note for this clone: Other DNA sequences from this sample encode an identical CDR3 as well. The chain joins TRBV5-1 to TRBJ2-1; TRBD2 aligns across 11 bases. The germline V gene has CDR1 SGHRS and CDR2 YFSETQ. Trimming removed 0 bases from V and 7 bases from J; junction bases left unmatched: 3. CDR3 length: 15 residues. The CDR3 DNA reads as TGCGCCAGCAGCTTGGGTCTAGCGGGAGGAAATGAGCAGTTCTTC. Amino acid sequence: CASSLGLAGGNEQFF.

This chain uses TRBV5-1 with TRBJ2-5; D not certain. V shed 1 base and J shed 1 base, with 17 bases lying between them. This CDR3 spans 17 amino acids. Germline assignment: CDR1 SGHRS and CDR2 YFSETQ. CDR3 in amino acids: CASSLTLRSTTQETQYF. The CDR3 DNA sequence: TGCGCCAGCAGCTTGACTTTAAGGAGCACCACCCAAGAGACCCAGTACTTC. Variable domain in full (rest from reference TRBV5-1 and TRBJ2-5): KAGVTQTPRYLIKTRGQQVTLSCSPISGHRSVSWYQQTPGQGLQFLFEYFSETQRNKGNFPGRFSGRQFSNSRSEMNVSTLELGDSALYLCASSLTLRSTTQETQYFGPGTRLLVL.

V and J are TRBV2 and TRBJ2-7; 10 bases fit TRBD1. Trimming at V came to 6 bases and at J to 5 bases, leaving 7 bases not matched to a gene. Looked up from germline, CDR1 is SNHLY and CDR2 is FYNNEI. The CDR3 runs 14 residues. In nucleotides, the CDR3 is TGTGCCAGCAGGCCCGGGACAGGGGACAACGAGCAGTACTTC. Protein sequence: CASRPGTGDNEQYF.

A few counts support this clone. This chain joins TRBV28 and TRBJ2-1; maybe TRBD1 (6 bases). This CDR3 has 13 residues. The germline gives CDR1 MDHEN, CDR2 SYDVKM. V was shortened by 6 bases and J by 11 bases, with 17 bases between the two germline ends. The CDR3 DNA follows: TGTGCCAGCAGCCAGTACAGGGTCCCTAAGCAGTTCTTC. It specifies CASSQYRVPKQFF.

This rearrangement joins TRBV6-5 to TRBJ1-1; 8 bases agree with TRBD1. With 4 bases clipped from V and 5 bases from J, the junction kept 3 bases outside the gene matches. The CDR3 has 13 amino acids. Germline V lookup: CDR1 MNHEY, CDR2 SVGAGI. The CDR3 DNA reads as TGTGCCAGCAGTTGGACAGGGATGACTGAAGCTTTCTTT. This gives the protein CASSWTGMTEAFF.

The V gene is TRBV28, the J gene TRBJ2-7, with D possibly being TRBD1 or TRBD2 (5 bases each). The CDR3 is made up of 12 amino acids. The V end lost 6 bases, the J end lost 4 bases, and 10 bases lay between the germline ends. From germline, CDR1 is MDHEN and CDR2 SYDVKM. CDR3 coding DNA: TGTGCCAGCAGCTGGGGGTTGTACGAGCAGTACTTC. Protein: CASSWGLYEQYF.

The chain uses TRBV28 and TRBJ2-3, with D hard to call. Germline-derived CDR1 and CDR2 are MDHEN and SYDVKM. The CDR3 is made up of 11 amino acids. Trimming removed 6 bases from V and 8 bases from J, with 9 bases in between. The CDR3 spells CASSQVLTQYF. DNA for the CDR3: TGTGCCAGCAGCCAAGTCCTTACGCAGTATTTT.

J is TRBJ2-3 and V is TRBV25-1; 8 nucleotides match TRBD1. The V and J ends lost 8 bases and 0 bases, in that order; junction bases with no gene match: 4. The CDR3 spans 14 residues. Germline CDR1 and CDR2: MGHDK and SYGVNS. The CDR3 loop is CASGDRGSTDTQYF. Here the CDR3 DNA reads TGTGCCAGCGGCGACAGGGGTAGCACAGATACGCAGTATTTT. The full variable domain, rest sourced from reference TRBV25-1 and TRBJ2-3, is EADIYQTPRYLVIGTGKKITLECSQTMGHDKMYWYQQDPGMELHLIHYSYGVNSTEKGDLSSESTVSRIRTEHFPLTLESARPSHTSQYLCASGDRGSTDTQYFGPGTRLTVL.

The CDR3, as DNA: TGCGCCAGCAGCTTTAGCGGGAGCTCCTACAATGAGCAGTTCTTC. Protein sequence: CASSFSGSSYNEQFF. The chain has TRBV10-1 and TRBJ2-1; TRBD2 aligns across 9 bases. CDR3 length: 15 amino acids. Germline V CDR1 and CDR2: WNHNN, SYGVQD (reference sequence). Losses at the gene ends were 6 bases for V and 0 bases for J; bases not matched to a gene: 3.

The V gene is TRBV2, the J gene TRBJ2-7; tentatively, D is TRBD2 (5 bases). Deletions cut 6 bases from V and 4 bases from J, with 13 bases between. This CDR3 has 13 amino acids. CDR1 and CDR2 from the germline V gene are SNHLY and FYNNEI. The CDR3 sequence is CASSPGSGYEQYF. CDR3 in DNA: TGTGCCAGCAGCCCGGGAAGTGGGTACGAGCAGTACTTC.

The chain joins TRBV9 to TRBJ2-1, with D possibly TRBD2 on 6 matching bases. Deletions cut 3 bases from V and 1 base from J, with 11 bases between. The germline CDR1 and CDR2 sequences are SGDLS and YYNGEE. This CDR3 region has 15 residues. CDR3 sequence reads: CASSDREWSYNEQFF. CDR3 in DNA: TGTGCCAGCAGCGACCGGGAGTGGTCCTACAATGAGCAGTTCTTC.

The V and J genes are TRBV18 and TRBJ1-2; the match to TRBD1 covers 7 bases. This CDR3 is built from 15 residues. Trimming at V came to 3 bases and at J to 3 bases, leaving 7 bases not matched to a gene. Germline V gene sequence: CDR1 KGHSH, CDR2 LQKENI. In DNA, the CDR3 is TGTGCCAGCTCACCTACCGGGACAGAACACTATGGCTACACCTTC. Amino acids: CASSPTGTEHYGYTF.

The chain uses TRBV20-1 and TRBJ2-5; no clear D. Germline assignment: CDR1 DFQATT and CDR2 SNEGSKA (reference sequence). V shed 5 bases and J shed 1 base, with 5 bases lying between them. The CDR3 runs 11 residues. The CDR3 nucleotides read TGCAGTGCTTACAGCCAAGAGACCCAGTACTTC. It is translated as CSAYSQETQYF.

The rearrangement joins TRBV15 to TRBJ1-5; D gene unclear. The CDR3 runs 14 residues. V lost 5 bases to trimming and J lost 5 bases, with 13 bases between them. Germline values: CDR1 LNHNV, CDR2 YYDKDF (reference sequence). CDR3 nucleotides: TGTGCCACCAGCGCGGGCGGGTTGGATCAGCCCCAGCATTTT. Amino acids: CATSAGGLDQPQHF.

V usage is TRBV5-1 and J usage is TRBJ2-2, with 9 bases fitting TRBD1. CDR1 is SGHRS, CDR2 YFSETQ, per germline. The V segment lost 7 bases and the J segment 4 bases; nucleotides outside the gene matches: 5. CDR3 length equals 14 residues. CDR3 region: CASEGTGTTGELFF. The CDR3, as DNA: TGCGCCAGCGAGGGGACAGGGACCACCGGGGAGCTGTTTTTT.

The CDR3 loop is CASSLALANSPLHF. CDR3 bases: TGTGCCAGCAGCTTAGCGCTGGCAAATTCACCCCTCCACTTT. The gene calls are TRBV7-9 and TRBJ1-6; the D is unclear. The CDR3 sequence is 14 residues long. The germline V and J ends were trimmed by 0 bases and 7 bases, with 7 bases remaining between them. Germline assignment: CDR1 SEHNR and CDR2 FQNEAQ (reference sequence).

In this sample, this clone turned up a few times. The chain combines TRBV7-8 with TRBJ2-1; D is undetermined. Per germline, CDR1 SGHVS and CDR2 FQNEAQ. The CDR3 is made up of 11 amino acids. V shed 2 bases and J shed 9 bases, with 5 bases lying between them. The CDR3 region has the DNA TGTGCCAGCAGCTTAATTCTTGAGCAGTTCTTC. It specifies CASSLILEQFF.

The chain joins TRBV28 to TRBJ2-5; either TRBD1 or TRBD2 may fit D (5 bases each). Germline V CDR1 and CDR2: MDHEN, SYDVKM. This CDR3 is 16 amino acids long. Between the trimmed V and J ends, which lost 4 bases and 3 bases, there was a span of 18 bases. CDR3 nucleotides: TGTGCCAGCAGTTCCCTCGGGGCTGGAAGGGAAGAGACCCAGTACTTC. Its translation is CASSSLGAGREETQYF.

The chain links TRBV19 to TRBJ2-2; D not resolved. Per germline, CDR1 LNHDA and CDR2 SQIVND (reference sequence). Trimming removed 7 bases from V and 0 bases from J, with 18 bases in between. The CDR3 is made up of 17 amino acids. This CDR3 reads CASKGRYRPANTGELFF. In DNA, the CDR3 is TGTGCCAGTAAAGGGCGATATCGTCCCGCGAACACCGGGGAGCTGTTTTTT.

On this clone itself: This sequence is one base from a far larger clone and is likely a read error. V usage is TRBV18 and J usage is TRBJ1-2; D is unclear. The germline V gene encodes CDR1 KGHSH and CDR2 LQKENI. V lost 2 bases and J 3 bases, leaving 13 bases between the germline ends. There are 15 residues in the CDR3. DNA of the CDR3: TGTGCCAGCTCACCAGTCGTCAGCATAGACTATGGCTACACCTTC. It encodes CASSPVVSIDYGYTF.

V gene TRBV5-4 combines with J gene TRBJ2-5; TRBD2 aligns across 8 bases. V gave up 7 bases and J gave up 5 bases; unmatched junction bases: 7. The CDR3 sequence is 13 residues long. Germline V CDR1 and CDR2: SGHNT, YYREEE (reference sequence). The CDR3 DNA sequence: TGTGCCAGCGGACTAGCTAGAAGTGAGACCCAGTACTTC. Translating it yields CASGLARSETQYF.

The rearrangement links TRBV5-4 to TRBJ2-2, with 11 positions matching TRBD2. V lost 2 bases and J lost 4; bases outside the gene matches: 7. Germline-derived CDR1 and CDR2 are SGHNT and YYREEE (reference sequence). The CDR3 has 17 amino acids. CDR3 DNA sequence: TGTGCCAGCAGCTTTAGCGGGAGGGCCCGCGTCACCGGGGAGCTGTTTTTT. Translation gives CASSFSGRARVTGELFF.

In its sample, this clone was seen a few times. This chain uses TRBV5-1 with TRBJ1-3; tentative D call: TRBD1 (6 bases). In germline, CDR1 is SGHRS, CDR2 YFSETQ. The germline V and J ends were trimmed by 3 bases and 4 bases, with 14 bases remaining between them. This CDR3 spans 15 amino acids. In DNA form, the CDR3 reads TGCGCCAGCAGCTCGGGGGCTTCAACGGGAAACACCATATATTTT. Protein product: CASSSGASTGNTIYF.

The CDR3 nucleotides read TGTGCCAGCAGCTTAGGATTCCCAGGGGAGTTCTTC. Encoded protein: CASSLGFPGEFF. The gene calls are TRBV11-2 and TRBJ2-1; possibly TRBD1 for D (6 bases). Germline loops: CDR1 SGHAT, CDR2 FQNNGV. CDR3 length equals 12 residues. V lost 1 base and J lost 14, with 12 bases in between.

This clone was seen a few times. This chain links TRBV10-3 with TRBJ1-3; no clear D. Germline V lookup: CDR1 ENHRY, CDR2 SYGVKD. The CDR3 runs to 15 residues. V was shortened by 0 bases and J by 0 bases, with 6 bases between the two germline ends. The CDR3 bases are TGTGCCATCAGTGAGTCGTCCGCCTCTGGAAACACCATATATTTT. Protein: CAISESSASGNTIYF.

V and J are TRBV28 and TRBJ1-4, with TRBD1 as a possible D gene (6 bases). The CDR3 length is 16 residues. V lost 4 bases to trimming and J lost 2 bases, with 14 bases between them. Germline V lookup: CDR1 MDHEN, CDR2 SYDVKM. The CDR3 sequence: CASSSDPQGTNEKLFF. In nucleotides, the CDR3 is TGTGCCAGCAGTTCCGACCCCCAGGGGACTAATGAAAAACTGTTTTTT.

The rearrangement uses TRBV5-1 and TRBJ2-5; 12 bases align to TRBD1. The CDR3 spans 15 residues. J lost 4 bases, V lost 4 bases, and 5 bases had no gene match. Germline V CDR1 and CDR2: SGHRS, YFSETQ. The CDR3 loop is CASSTGTGGGETQYF. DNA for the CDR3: TGCGCCAGCAGCACTGGGACAGGGGGCGGAGAGACCCAGTACTTC.